This T cell receptor (beta chain) was recovered during a study of response to subunit inactivated influenza vaccine. Germline V gene data show CDR1 as SGHRS and CDR2 as YFSETQ. CDR3 length: 14 residues. The junction had 5 bases not matched to a gene; V was cut back by 4 bases and J by 7 bases. TCRdb ran MiXCR on the RT-PCR reads and lists one entry per CDR3 protein. The table has about 500,000 distinct CDR3 sequences, 10% to 15% seen once; the top ten hold around 13%. This clonotype was observed many times. This sample comprised PBMCs from blood, obtained more than 35 days after vaccination. This chain links TRBV5-1 with TRBJ1-6, with 7 bases that match TRBD1. The receptor was derived from a man aged 50-59 years who received an inactivated influenza vaccine. CDR3 DNA: TGCGCCAGCAGCCTGGGACAGTCCAATTCACCCCTCCACTTT. Its protein is CASSLGQSNSPLHF.